The present T cell receptor beta chain was sequenced within a study of brain T cells in children with intractable seizures. The study's findings and limits: Absence of clones before surgery may stem from lower sequencing depth. Viral specificity was inferred only from CDR3 similarity; HCMV serostatus was unknown.

This clone is judged medium-sized. Its matching antigen is unknown. Sequencing was limited to surgery cases with top T cell transcript signatures in brain tissue. At least one anti-epileptic drug was given before surgery. The CDR3 sequence is 14 residues long. The germline V gene has CDR1 WSHSY and CDR2 SAAADI. V was trimmed by 3 bases and J by 2 bases, leaving 8 bases between them. The method was immunoSEQ multiplex PCR; TCRdb's version includes in-frame clones alone and lacks a portion of them. The data contain 70,000 to 85,000 clones, roughly 89% of them singletons. This chain links TRBV10-2 with TRBJ1-5; no clear D. The sequences come from peripheral blood, collected at surgery. The receptor was isolated from a girl under 10 years old with Rasmussen encephalitis and intractable seizures. The CDR3 sequence is CASSDTRGNQPQHF. DNA of the CDR3: TGCGCCAGCAGTGATACCAGAGGCAATCAGCCCCAGCATTTT.